These 27 T cell receptor beta chains were sequenced from one sample in a study of neurological immune-mediated disorders. TCRdb itself ran the 5' RACE reads through MiXCR, one entry per CDR3 protein. Of about 59,000 distinct CDR3 sequences listed, about 13% were seen once; the top ten hold over 8.5%. Material for sequencing was PBMCs. The receptor set was obtained from a woman aged 60-75 years with HTLV-1-associated myelopathy (HAM/TSP).

The table lists this clonotype with many counts. The chain combines TRBV7-9 with TRBJ2-7; D not certain. Trimming shortened V by 5 bases and J by 3 bases, and 17 bases separated the two germline ends. Germline CDR1 is SEHNR and CDR2 is FQNEAQ (reference sequence). This CDR3 comprises 15 residues. In DNA form, the CDR3 reads TGTGCCAGCAGCCCCCGTCTCGGAACCCGCTACGAGCAGTACTTC. Translated: CASSPRLGTRYEQYF.

This clonotype was counted at least ten times. The J gene is TRBJ2-7, the V gene TRBV20-1; 8 nucleotides agree with TRBD2. This CDR3 is 14 amino acids long. The V segment lost 5 bases and the J segment 3 bases; nucleotides outside the gene matches: 9. Germline lookup yields CDR1 DFQATT and CDR2 SNEGSKA (reference sequence). CDR3 coding DNA: TGCAGTGCTTCCAGTGGCGGGGGGTTCTACGAGCAGTACTTC. It codes for CSASSGGGFYEQYF.

This clonotype has at least ten counts. This chain uses TRBV6-5 with TRBJ1-3, with 8 bases matching TRBD1. V was pared by 5 bases and J by 3 bases, with 3 bases of the junction left unmatched. This CDR3 spans 14 amino acids. Germline loops: CDR1 MNHEY, CDR2 SVGAGI. CDR3 region: CASSKQGGGNTIYF. CDR3 nucleotide sequence: TGTGCCAGCAGTAAACAGGGGGGTGGAAACACCATATATTTT.

The V gene is TRBV14, the J gene TRBJ1-2; no clear D gene. From germline, CDR1 is SGHDN and CDR2 FVKESK. This CDR3 comprises 14 residues. Trimming shortened V by 1 base and J by 1 base, and 7 bases separated the two germline ends. The CDR3 bases are TGTGCCAGCAGCCAAGCGACCAATAACTATGGCTACACCTTC. It is translated as CASSQATNNYGYTF.

Ten or more counts support this clonotype. The chain employs TRBV27 and TRBJ1-5; D is uncertain. CDR3 length equals 14 residues. The V and J ends lost 3 bases and 6 bases respectively, with 12 bases between them. In germline, CDR1 is MNHEY, CDR2 SMNVEV (reference sequence). CDR3 coding DNA: TGTGCCAGCAGTTTGGTCGCGGGCATTCAGCCCCAGCATTTT. It codes for CASSLVAGIQPQHF.

This chain connects TRBV7-6 to TRBJ2-3, with D unclear. CDR1 SGHVS and CDR2 FNYEAQ come from the germline V gene. CDR3 size: 15 residues. The V end was cut by 1 base, the J end by 2 bases, with 10 bases between. This CDR3 reads CASSLGAVLTDTQYF. The CDR3 DNA reads as TGTGCCAGCAGCTTAGGTGCGGTTCTCACAGATACGCAGTATTTT.

Many counts were recorded for this clonotype. The rearrangement joins TRBV5-1 to TRBJ2-5; 15 bases fit TRBD2. The germline V gene has CDR1 SGHRS and CDR2 YFSETQ. J was trimmed by 5 bases and V by 4 bases; bases with no gene match: 3. This CDR3 has 15 amino acids. CDR3 DNA: TGCGCCAGCAGCGGAGGGACTAGCGGGAGGGAGACCCAGTACTTC. Translation: CASSGGTSGRETQYF.

The chain recombines TRBV20-1 with TRBJ1-2; 11 nucleotides line up with TRBD1. V gave up 5 bases and J gave up 8 bases; unmatched junction bases: 4. The CDR3 loop spans 12 amino acids. Germline V gives CDR1 DFQATT, CDR2 SNEGSKA (reference sequence). The DNA of the CDR3 is TGCAGTGCTTCGGACAGGGGGCGAGGCTACACCTTC. Its translation: CSASDRGRGYTF.

This clonotype appeared many times. This rearrangement joins TRBV5-1 to TRBJ2-5; 9 positions match TRBD1. This CDR3 region has 14 residues. Trimming took 1 base from V and 4 from J; bases not matched to a gene: 2. Germline CDR1 SGHRS, CDR2 YFSETQ. The CDR3 protein is CASSLKDRGETQYF. In DNA, the CDR3 is TGCGCCAGCAGCTTGAAGGACAGGGGAGAGACCCAGTACTTC.

A note on this clonotype: With a much larger clone just one base away, this may be a read error. V usage is TRBV29-1 and J usage is TRBJ1-1, with D uncertain. V shed 3 bases and J shed 7 bases, with 9 bases lying between them. This CDR3 has 11 amino acids. Germline V gene data show CDR1 as SQVTM and CDR2 as ANQGSEA. The CDR3 reads CSVEEEVEAFF. CDR3 DNA: TGCAGCGTTGAGGAGGAGGTTGAAGCTTTCTTT.

The sample holds many counts of this clonotype. V usage is TRBV7-2 and J usage is TRBJ2-1, with 12 bases fitting TRBD2. This CDR3 spans 15 amino acids. The germline V gene encodes CDR1 SGHTA and CDR2 FQGNSA. The trim removed 5 bases at V and 8 bases at J, leaving 7 bases unmatched. As DNA, the CDR3 is TGTGCCAGCAGCCCTGGACTAGCGGGATTCTATGAGCAGTTCTTC. It codes for CASSPGLAGFYEQFF.

CDR3 in DNA: TGCAGCTTAGGGGGGAATGAGCAGTTCTTC. Its protein is CSLGGNEQFF. This rearrangement joins TRBV29-1 to TRBJ2-1, with D perhaps assigned TRBD1 or TRBD2 (6 bases each). The ends were cut back, 8 bases at V and 7 bases at J, with 9 bases in the middle. Germline CDR1 SQVTM, CDR2 ANQGSEA. This CDR3 is built from 10 residues.

This clonotype showed up many times. The chain recombines TRBV11-2 with TRBJ1-1; unclear D gene. Trimming removed 1 base from V and 3 bases from J, with 9 bases in between. This CDR3 contains 14 residues. CDR1 SGHAT and CDR2 FQNNGV come from the germline V gene. CDR3 loop: CASSLALVDTEAFF. The CDR3 DNA sequence: TGTGCCAGCAGCTTAGCTCTGGTTGACACTGAAGCTTTCTTT. Filled out from reference TRBV11-2 and TRBJ1-1, the complete variable domain reads EAGVAQSPRYKIIEKRQSVAFWCNPISGHATLYWYQQILGQGPKLLIQFQNNGVVDDSQLPKDRFSAERLKGVDSTLKIQPAKLEDSAVYLCASSLALVDTEAFFGQGTRLTVV.

At least ten counts were recorded for this clonotype. The V call is TRBV6-4, the J call TRBJ2-5; D is undetermined. This CDR3 spans 13 amino acids. Germline assignment: CDR1 MRHNA and CDR2 SNTAGT. Trimming removed 6 bases at V and 1 base at J, with 9 bases between. For the CDR3, the DNA is TGTGCCAGCAGAAAAAGTCCCCAAGAGACCCAGTACTTC. Residues: CASRKSPQETQYF.

There are many counts of this clonotype. The rearrangement uses TRBV20-1 and TRBJ1-1; D is unclear. This CDR3 comprises 10 residues. The germline V gene has CDR1 DFQATT and CDR2 SNEGSKA (reference sequence). Deletions cut 4 bases from V and 2 bases from J, with 2 bases between. The DNA of the CDR3 is TGCAGTGCTATTAACACTGAAGCTTTCTTT. This sequence encodes CSAINTEAFF.

This clonotype was seen at least ten times. The J gene is TRBJ1-3, the V gene TRBV20-1, with D perhaps TRBD1 (6 bases). CDR3 length: 14 residues. CDR1 is DFQATT and CDR2 is SNEGSKA in the germline V gene (reference sequence). Trimming took 6 bases from V and 2 from J, leaving 14 bases between them. CDR3 nucleotides: TGCAGTGCGATCGGCGCAGGGGCTGGAAACACCATATATTTT. Translating it yields CSAIGAGAGNTIYF.

Points on this clonotype: Its ends do not fully match the called genes, so a read error is possible. V gene TRBV5-1 combines with J gene TRBJ1-2; TRBD1 aligns across 7 bases. This CDR3 has 12 amino acids. In germline, CDR1 is SGHRS, CDR2 YFSETQ. CDR3 sequence (DNA): TGCGTCAGCAGGGGGGGAGATTATGGCTTCACCTTC. Translation: CVSRGGDYGFTF.

There are many counts of this clonotype. The chain carries TRBV20-1 and TRBJ2-7; the D is unclear. Deletions cut 4 bases from V and 2 bases from J, with 6 bases between. Germline CDR1 and CDR2: DFQATT and SNEGSKA (reference sequence). The CDR3 has 11 amino acids. The CDR3 sequence is CSANGPYEQYF. CDR3 bases: TGCAGTGCTAATGGTCCCTACGAGCAGTACTTC.

In this sample, this clonotype turned up many times. The rearrangement uses TRBV24-1 and TRBJ1-2, with TRBD1 as a possible D gene (5 bases). The CDR3 runs to 13 residues. Trimming removed 1 base at V and 8 bases at J, with 10 bases between. Germline lookup yields CDR1 KGHDR and CDR2 SFDVKD. The CDR3 is CATSDFEGNGYTF. CDR3 DNA: TGTGCCACCAGTGATTTTGAGGGGAACGGCTACACCTTC.

This clonotype was counted at least ten times. The rearrangement links TRBV5-1 to TRBJ1-1; TRBD1 matches 7 bases. This CDR3 has 14 residues. Per germline, CDR1 SGHRS and CDR2 YFSETQ. V was clipped by 4 bases and J by 3 bases; unmatched bases: 6. The CDR3 nucleotides read TGCGCCAGCAGCAGAACAGGGGTTGACACTGAAGCTTTCTTT. It is translated as CASSRTGVDTEAFF.

This clonotype was seen at least ten times. The chain has TRBV12-3 or TRBV12-4 and TRBJ2-7; the D gene is possibly TRBD1 (5 bases). The CDR3 has 12 amino acids. Trimming took off 6 bases at V and 3 bases at J, with 9 bases between the two ends. CDR3: CASSKTDYEQYF. In DNA, the CDR3 is TGTGCCAGCAGCAAGACAGACTACGAGCAGTACTTC.

This clonotype was seen ten or more times. The chain uses TRBV27 and TRBJ1-6; 9 positions match TRBD1. Germline trimming cut 6 bases from V and 7 bases from J; bases unmatched to any gene: 7. This CDR3 has 15 residues. Per germline, CDR1 MNHEY and CDR2 SMNVEV (reference sequence). The CDR3 protein is CASSQLQGANSPLHF. The CDR3 DNA follows: TGTGCCAGCAGCCAACTACAGGGGGCGAATTCACCCCTCCACTTT.

This clonotype occurred many times. The chain carries TRBV12-3 or TRBV12-4 and TRBJ2-7, with a tentative D call TRBD2 (5 bases). Trimming removed 1 base at V and 6 bases at J, with 10 bases between. The length of the CDR3 is 13 residues. The CDR3 nucleotides read TGTGCCAGCAGTTTAGGGGGAGAGACCGAGCAGTACTTC. Encoded protein: CASSLGGETEQYF.

This clonotype was observed many times. The chain has TRBV29-1 and TRBJ2-7; 8 bases fit TRBD1. The germline gives CDR1 SQVTM, CDR2 ANQGSEA. V lost 7 bases, J lost 4 bases, and 15 bases stayed unmatched. This CDR3 is built from 15 residues. The CDR3 DNA reads TGCAGCGCCCGAACCTCCGGGACAGGTCTTTACGAGCAGTACTTC. Translated, it gives CSARTSGTGLYEQYF.

This clonotype was recorded many times. The genes are TRBV20-1 and TRBJ2-7, with 7 bases aligning to TRBD2. The CDR3 is 15 amino acids. V lost 2 bases to trimming and J lost 2 bases; unmatched junction nucleotides: 9. Germline V gene data show CDR1 as DFQATT and CDR2 as SNEGSKA (reference sequence). The CDR3 DNA reads TGCAGTGCTAGACCCACCTGGGGGAGGGCCTACGAGCAGTACTTC. Protein: CSARPTWGRAYEQYF.

This clonotype was seen ten or more times. CDR3 in DNA: TGTGCCAGCAGCCAAACCATTCGACAGAACACTGAAGCTTTCTTT. Translation: CASSQTIRQNTEAFF. V and J are TRBV3-1 and TRBJ1-1; D is unresolved. The CDR3 runs to 15 residues. Germline lookup yields CDR1 LGHDT and CDR2 YNNKEL (reference sequence). V dropped 2 bases and J dropped 1 base, with 11 bases sitting between them.

This clonotype was observed at least ten times. The gene calls are TRBV5-1 and TRBJ2-1; D gene unclear. Germline V gives CDR1 SGHRS, CDR2 YFSETQ. V lost 4 bases and J 10 bases, leaving 15 bases between the germline ends. The CDR3 totals 13 residues. The CDR3 here is CASSPAETGEQFF. CDR3 in DNA: TGCGCCAGCAGCCCCGCGGAGACTGGCGAGCAGTTCTTC.